This T cell receptor beta chain came from a study of memory CD4+ T cells and cytomegalovirus serostatus. The V gene's germline CDR1 is SGHAT and CDR2 FQNNGV. The V gene end was trimmed by 3 bases and the J gene end by 6 bases; junction bases not matched to a gene: 3. The CDR3 runs 15 residues. Single viable CD3+CD4+CD8-CD45RO+ cells were sorted as the memory CD4+ T cells. Serum IgG to CMV pp150, pp28, p38 and p52 defined serostatus. Using immunoSEQ multiplex PCR, the repertoire was profiled, and TCRdb retains in-frame clones only, with some absent. The sample lists under 50,000 clones; 75% to 85% were seen once.

The chain links TRBV11-2 to TRBJ1-6, with 9 bases matching TRBD1. Sequences were obtained from memory CD4+ T cells from blood. This receptor was taken from an adult in good health and CMV-seronegative. The chain's CDR3 is CASSLGQGGNSPLHF. CDR3 nucleotides: TGTGCCAGCAGCTTGGGACAGGGAGGTAATTCACCCCTCCACTTT.